This paragraph reports one T cell receptor (beta chain). Germline CDR1 is KGHSH and CDR2 is LQKENI. Trimming stripped 2 bases from V and 4 bases from J, with 8 bases between. The CDR3 sequence is 13 residues long. Sequencing used immunoSEQ multiplex PCR; TCRdb keeps in-frame clones, though not all of them. This sample has approximately 17,000 clones, with approximately 90% found just once. The data derive from a study of blood T cell dynamics during melanoma immunotherapy. Regarding time point: pre-treatment baseline. The sample here was blood, taken from a patient treated with checkpoint blockade. The chain uses TRBV18 and TRBJ2-5; TRBD1 is a possible D gene (5 bases). The receptor comes from a human donor with melanoma. CDR3: CASSPNQGETQYF. The DNA for the CDR3 is TGTGCCAGCTCACCAAATCAGGGAGAGACCCAGTACTTC.